The following is a T cell receptor (beta chain) sequence with its context. V lost 8 bases and J lost 3, with 14 bases in between. The CDR3 has 13 residues. Germline loops: CDR1 MNHEY, CDR2 SVGAGI. The data stem from a study of blood T cell repertoires in COVID-19. Generated by immunoSEQ multiplex PCR, the TCRdb table keeps only in-frame clones and is missing some. The sample lists fewer than 130,000 clones, about three quarters occurring once. The clonotype originates from a man of 80 years or more with acute or convalescent COVID-19. The sequenced sample consisted of peripheral blood. This chain uses TRBV6-5 with TRBJ2-7; no reliable D call. The CDR3 loop reads CASGIANLYEQYF. DNA for the CDR3: TGTGCCAGCGGTATTGCGAACCTCTACGAGCAGTACTTC.